This T cell receptor beta chain appears in the sequencing data of a study of shared clonotypes between healthy human individuals. Study as a whole: Plates per donor: three CD4 naive, three CD4 memory, two CD8 naive, one CD8 memory. Overall study results and limits: It was the few donors that limited the genetic and exposure-history diversity represented. Only blood samples were collected, and tissue repertoires likely differ.

This CDR3 contains 14 residues. V lost 1 base to trimming and J lost 4 bases, with 10 bases between them. Per germline, CDR1 LNHNV and CDR2 YYDKDF (reference sequence). The naive CD8 subset, CD45RO-negative cells positively selected for CCR7, excluded terminally differentiated effector memory CD45RA+ cells. The table came from immunoSEQ multiplex PCR; TCRdb's copy has only in-frame clones and leaves some out. The repertoire has some 600,000 clones, approximately 96% of them found once; the top ten carry more than 0.085%. For this clone: Antigen: not known.

Sequenced sample: naive CD8+ T cells sorted from blood. The chain couples TRBV15 to TRBJ2-5; either TRBD1 or TRBD2 may fit D (6 bases each). The sequence derives from a woman aged 25-40 years in good health. The CDR3 DNA reads TGTGCCACCAGCAGAGCGGGGGCCACAGAGACCCAGTACTTC. Its protein product is CATSRAGATETQYF.